The 3 T cell receptor beta chains below all came from one sample that was sequenced in a study of shared clonotypes between healthy human individuals. Positive CCR7 selection of CD45RO-negative cells yielded the naive CD8 cells, and terminally differentiated effector memory CD45RA+ cells were excluded. Libraries were prepared by immunoSEQ multiplex PCR; TCRdb keeps only in-frame clonotypes and omits some of them. The table shows 2 million to 2.5 million clones, with less than 95% occurring only once. The specimen was naive CD8+ T cells sorted from blood. The source is a man aged 18 to 30 in good health.

This clone was observed a single time. V and J are TRBV29-1 and TRBJ2-5, with 7 bases fitting TRBD1. The closer fit of TRBJ2-7 to the DNA end suggests the J call may be wrong. This CDR3 has 15 residues. The germline V gene has CDR1 SQVTM and CDR2 ANQGSEA. The CDR3 protein is CSVEVETGLSHEQYF. Written as DNA, the CDR3 is TGCAGCGTTGAAGTTGAGACAGGGCTTTCCCACGAGCAGTACTTC.

The V gene is TRBV6-1, the J gene TRBJ2-1, with a possible D match to TRBD2 (5 bases). There are 15 residues in the CDR3. Germline loops: CDR1 MNHNS, CDR2 SASEGT. Trimming cost V 2 bases and J 9 bases, with 17 bases left between them. CDR3 in DNA: TGTGCCAGCAGTGAACTTAAGTCTGCCCGGGGTGAGCAGTTCTTC. Its protein is CASSELKSARGEQFF.

The V and J genes are TRBV7-2 and TRBJ2-7; 10 bases are a match to TRBD1. J lost 2 bases, V lost 6 bases, and 1 base had no gene match. Germline-derived CDR1 and CDR2 are SGHTA and FQGNSA. CDR3 length: 13 residues. The CDR3 DNA reads as TGTGCCAGCAGGGACAGGGGGACCTACGAGCAGTACTTC. Translation: CASRDRGTYEQYF.